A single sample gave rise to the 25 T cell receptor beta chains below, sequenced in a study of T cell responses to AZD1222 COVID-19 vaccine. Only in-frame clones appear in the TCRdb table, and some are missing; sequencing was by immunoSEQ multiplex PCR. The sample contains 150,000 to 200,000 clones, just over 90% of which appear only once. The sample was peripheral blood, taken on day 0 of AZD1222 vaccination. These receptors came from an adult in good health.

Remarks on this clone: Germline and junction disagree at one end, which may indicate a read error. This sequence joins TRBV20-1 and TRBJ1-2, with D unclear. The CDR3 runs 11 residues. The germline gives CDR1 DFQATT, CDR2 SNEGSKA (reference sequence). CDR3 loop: CSARVGYGYTF. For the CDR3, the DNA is TGCAGTGCTAGAGTGGGGTATGGTTACACCTTC.

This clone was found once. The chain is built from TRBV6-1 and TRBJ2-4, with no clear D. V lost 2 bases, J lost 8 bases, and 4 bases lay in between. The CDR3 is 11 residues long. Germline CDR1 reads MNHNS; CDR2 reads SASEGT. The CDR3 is CASSESDIQYF. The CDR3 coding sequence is TGTGCCAGCAGTGAATCAGACATTCAGTACTTC.

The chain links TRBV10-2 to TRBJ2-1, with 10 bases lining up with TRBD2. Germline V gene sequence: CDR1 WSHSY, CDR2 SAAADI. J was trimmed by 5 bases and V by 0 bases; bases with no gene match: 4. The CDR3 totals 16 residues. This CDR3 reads CASSESGTSAHNEQFF. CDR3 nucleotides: TGCGCCAGCAGTGAGTCCGGGACTAGCGCCCACAATGAGCAGTTCTTC.

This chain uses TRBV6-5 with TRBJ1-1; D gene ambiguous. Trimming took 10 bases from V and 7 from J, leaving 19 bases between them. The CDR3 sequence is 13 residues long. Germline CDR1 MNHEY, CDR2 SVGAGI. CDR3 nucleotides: TGTGCCACCTGGCGTATTAAGGGCATTGAAGCTTTCTTT. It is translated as CATWRIKGIEAFF.

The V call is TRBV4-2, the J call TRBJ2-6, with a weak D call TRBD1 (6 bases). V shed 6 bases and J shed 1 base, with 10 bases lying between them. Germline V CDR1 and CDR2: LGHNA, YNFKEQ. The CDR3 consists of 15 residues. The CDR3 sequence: CASSDTGSGANVLTF. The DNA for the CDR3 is TGTGCCAGCAGTGATACAGGGTCTGGGGCCAACGTCCTGACTTTC.

CDR3 sequence reads: CASSLGWEAYTQYF. CDR3 nucleotide sequence: TGTGCCAGCAGTTTAGGGTGGGAGGCGTATACGCAGTATTTT. The chain couples TRBV6-2 or TRBV6-3 to TRBJ2-3, with D maybe TRBD2 (6 bases). The ends were cut back, 4 bases at V and 7 bases at J, with 15 bases in the middle. The CDR3 is 14 amino acids. Germline CDR1 MNHEY, CDR2 SVGEGT.

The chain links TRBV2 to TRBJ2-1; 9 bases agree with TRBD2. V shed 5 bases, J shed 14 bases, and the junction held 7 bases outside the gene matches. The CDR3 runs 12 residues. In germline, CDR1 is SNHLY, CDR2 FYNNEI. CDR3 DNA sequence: TGTGCCAGCAGTCAACCCGGGACTAGCAAGTTCTTC. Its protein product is CASSQPGTSKFF.

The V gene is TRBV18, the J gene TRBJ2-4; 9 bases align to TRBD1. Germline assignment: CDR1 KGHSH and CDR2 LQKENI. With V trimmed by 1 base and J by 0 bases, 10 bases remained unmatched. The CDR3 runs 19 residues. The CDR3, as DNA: TGTGCCAGCTCACCACTGGACAGGGGCCCTCTCCTAGCCAAAAACATTCAGTACTTC. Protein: CASSPLDRGPLLAKNIQYF. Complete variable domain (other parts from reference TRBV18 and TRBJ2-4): NAGVMQNPRHLVRRRGQEARLRCSPMKGHSHVYWYRQLPEEGLKFMVYLQKENIIDESGMPKERFSAEFPKEGPSILRIQQVVRGDSAAYFCASSPLDRGPLLAKNIQYFGAGTRLSVL.

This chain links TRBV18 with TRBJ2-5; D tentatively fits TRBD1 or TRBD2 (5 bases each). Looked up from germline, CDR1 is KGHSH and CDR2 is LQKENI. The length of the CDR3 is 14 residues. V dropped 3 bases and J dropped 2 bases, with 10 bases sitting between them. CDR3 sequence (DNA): TGTGCCAGCTCACCGGGACGATTACAAGAGACCCAGTACTTC. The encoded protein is CASSPGRLQETQYF.

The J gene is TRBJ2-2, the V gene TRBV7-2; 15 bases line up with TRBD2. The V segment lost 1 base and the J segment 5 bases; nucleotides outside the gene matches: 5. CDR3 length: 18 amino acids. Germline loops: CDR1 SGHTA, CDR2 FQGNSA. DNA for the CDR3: TGTGCCAGCAGCTTAGGGGGACTAGCGGGAGGCTTTACCGGGGAGCTGTTTTTT. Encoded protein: CASSLGGLAGGFTGELFF.

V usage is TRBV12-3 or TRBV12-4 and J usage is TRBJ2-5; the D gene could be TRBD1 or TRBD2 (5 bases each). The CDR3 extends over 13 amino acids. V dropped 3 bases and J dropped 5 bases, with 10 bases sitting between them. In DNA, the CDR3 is TGTGCCAGCAGTTTTGGGGGTAGGGAGACCCAGTACTTC. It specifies CASSFGGRETQYF.

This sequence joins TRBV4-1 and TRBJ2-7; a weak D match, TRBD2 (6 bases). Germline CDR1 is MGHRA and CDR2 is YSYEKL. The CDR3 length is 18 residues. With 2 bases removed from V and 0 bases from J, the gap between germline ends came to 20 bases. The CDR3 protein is CASSQSPPPAGLSYEQYF. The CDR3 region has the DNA TGCGCCAGCAGCCAATCCCCCCCTCCAGCGGGCCTCTCCTACGAGCAGTACTTC.

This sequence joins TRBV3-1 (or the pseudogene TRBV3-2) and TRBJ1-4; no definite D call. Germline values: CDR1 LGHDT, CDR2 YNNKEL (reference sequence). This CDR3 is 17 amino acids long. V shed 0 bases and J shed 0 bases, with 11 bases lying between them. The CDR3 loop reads CASSQDAPRTTNEKLFF. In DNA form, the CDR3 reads TGTGCCAGCAGCCAAGACGCTCCCAGGACAACTAATGAAAAACTGTTTTTT.

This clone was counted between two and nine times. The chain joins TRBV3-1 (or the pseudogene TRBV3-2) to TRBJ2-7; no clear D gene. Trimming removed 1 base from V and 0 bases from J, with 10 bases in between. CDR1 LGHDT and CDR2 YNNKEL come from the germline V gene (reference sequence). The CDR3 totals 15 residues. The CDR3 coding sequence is TGTGCCAGCAGCCAAGGGTGGGAACCCTCCTACGAGCAGTACTTC. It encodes CASSQGWEPSYEQYF.

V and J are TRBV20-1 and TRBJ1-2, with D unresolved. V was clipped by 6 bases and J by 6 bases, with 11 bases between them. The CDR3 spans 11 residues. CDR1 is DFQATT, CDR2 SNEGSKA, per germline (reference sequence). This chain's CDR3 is CSAPDLDGYTF. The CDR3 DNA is TGCAGTGCACCGGACCTGGATGGCTACACCTTC.

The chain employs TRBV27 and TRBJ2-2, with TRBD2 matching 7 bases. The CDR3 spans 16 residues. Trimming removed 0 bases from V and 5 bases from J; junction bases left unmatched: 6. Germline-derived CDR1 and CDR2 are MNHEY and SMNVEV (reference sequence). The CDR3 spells CASSLSSREGTGELFF. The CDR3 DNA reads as TGTGCCAGCAGTTTATCTAGCAGGGAGGGTACCGGGGAGCTGTTTTTT.

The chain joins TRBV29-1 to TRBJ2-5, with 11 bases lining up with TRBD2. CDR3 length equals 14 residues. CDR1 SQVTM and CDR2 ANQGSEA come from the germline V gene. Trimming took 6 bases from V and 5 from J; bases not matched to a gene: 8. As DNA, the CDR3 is TGCAGCGTCATAGCGGGAGGGCCCTCGGAGACCCAGTACTTC. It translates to CSVIAGGPSETQYF.

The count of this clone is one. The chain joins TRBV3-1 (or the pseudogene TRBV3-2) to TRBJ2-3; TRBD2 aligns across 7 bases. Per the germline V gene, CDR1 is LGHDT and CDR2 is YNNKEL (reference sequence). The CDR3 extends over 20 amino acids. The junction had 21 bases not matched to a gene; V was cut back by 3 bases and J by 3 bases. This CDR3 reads CASSHGPTTVPAGLTDTQYF. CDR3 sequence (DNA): TGTGCCAGCAGCCACGGTCCCACTACGGTCCCAGCGGGGTTAACAGATACGCAGTATTTT.

The CDR3 protein is CAWSMGGKETQYF. CDR3 nucleotides: TGTGCCTGGAGTATGGGGGGCAAGGAGACCCAGTACTTC. The J gene is TRBJ2-5, the V gene TRBV30, with D perhaps given as TRBD1 or TRBD2 (6 bases each). Trimming took off 2 bases at V and 5 bases at J, with 12 bases between the two ends. CDR1 is GTSNPN and CDR2 is SVGIG in the germline V gene (reference sequence). The CDR3 runs 13 residues.

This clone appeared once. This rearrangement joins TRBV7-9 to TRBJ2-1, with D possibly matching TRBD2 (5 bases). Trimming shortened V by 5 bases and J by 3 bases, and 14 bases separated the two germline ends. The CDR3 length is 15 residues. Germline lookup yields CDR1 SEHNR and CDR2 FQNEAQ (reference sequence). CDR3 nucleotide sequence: TGTGCCAGCAGCCGAGAGGGTCAATTCTACAATGAGCAGTTCTTC. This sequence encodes CASSREGQFYNEQFF.

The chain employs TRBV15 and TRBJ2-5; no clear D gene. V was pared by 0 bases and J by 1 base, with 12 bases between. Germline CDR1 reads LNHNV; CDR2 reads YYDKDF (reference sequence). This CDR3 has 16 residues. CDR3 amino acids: CATSRDLKGTQETQYF. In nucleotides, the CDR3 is TGTGCCACCAGCAGAGATCTCAAGGGCACCCAAGAGACCCAGTACTTC.

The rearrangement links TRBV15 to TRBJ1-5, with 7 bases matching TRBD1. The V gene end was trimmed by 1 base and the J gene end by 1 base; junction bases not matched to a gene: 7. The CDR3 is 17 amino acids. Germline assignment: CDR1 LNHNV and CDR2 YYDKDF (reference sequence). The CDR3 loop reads CATSRGETGTSNQPQHF. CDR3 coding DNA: TGTGCCACCAGCAGAGGGGAGACAGGGACGAGCAATCAGCCCCAGCATTTT.

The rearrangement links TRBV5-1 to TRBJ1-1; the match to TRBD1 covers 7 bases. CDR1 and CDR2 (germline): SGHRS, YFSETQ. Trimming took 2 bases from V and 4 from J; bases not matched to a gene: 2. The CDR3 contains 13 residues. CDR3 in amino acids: CASSLQGPTEAFF. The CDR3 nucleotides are TGCGCCAGCAGCTTACAGGGGCCCACTGAAGCTTTCTTT. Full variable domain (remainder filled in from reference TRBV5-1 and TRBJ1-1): KAGVTQTPRYLIKTRGQQVTLSCSPISGHRSVSWYQQTPGQGLQFLFEYFSETQRNKGNFPGRFSGRQFSNSRSEMNVSTLELGDSALYLCASSLQGPTEAFFGQGTRLTVV.

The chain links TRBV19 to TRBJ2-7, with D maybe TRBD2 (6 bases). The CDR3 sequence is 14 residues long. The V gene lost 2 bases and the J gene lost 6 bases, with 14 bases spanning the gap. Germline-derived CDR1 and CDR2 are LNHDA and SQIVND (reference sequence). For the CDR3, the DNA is TGTGCCAGTAGTATACGGGAGTCATCCCGCGAGCAGTACTTC. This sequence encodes CASSIRESSREQYF.

CDR3 sequence (DNA): TGTGCCAGCAGCTTAGAGACCCCCGTTGGGGGGTTCTACGAGCAGTACTTC. It encodes CASSLETPVGGFYEQYF. The chain is built from TRBV7-8 and TRBJ2-7; D possibly corresponds to TRBD2 (6 bases). CDR1 and CDR2 from the germline V gene are SGHVS and FQNEAQ. V gave up 1 base and J gave up 3 bases, with 19 bases separating them. CDR3 size: 17 residues.